This entry lists 3 T cell receptor beta chains sequenced from one sample in a study of blood T cell repertoires in COVID-19. Clones were sequenced by immunoSEQ multiplex PCR, and TCRdb holds only the in-frame ones, with some missing. This table has around 220,000 clones, about 91% appearing once. The sequencing input was peripheral blood. These receptors were obtained from a man younger than 30 with active or convalescent COVID-19.

V and J are TRBV28 and TRBJ2-1; weak D call: TRBD2 (5 bases). From germline, CDR1 is MDHEN and CDR2 SYDVKM. The germline V and J ends were trimmed by 3 bases and 5 bases, with 17 bases remaining between them. The CDR3 is 16 amino acids. The CDR3 DNA reads TGTGCCAGCAGTTTTGGTCACGGACTGAAAGACAATGAGCAGTTCTTC. It specifies CASSFGHGLKDNEQFF.

The table lists this clone with a few counts. The gene calls are TRBV28 and TRBJ2-5, with D perhaps TRBD1 (6 bases). V shed 6 bases and J shed 5 bases, with 28 bases lying between them. The CDR3 is made up of 18 amino acids. Germline assignment: CDR1 MDHEN and CDR2 SYDVKM. The CDR3 here is CASRKSLTGTPLRETQYF. The CDR3 nucleotides are TGTGCCAGCAGAAAAAGTCTAACCGGGACACCTCTAAGGGAGACCCAGTACTTC.

The V and J genes are TRBV29-1 and TRBJ2-7; 7 positions match TRBD1. This CDR3 region has 10 residues. V lost 6 bases, J lost 6 bases, and 2 bases stayed unmatched. Germline V CDR1 and CDR2: SQVTM, ANQGSEA. CDR3 bases: TGCAGCGTGACAGGGAGCGAGCAGTACTTC. It is translated as CSVTGSEQYF.